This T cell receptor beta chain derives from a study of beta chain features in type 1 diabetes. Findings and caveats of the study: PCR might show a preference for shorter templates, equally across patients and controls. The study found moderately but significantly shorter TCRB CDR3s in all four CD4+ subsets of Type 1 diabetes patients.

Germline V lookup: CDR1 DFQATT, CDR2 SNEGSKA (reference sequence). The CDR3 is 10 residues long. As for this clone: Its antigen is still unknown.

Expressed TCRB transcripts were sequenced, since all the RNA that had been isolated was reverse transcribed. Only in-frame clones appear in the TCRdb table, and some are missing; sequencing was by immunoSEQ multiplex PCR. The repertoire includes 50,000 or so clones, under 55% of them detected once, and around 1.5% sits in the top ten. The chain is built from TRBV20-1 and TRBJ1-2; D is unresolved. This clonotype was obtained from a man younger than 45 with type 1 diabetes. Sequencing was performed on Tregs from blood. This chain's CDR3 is CSTSTDGYTF. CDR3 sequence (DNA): TGCAGCACATCGACTGATGGCTACACCTTC.